What follows is one T cell receptor beta chain and its context. Antigen unknown. The source of the sample is a study of cytomegalovirus exposure and HLA in healthy donors. Overall study results and limits: The study put 150 or so TCR beta chains on its list as cytomegalovirus-associated. Whilst most TCR sequences proved rare, a subset of public TCRs occurred across many donors. According to a subsequent analysis, TCR clusters from the first cohort were inclined to appear together in the roughly 120 validation repertoires.

The validation cohort, a group of over a hundred subjects, included the donors and was separate from the approximately 670-subject first cohort. TCRdb's table, derived via immunoSEQ multiplex PCR, lists solely in-frame clones and lacks some. In the table there are some 170,000 clones, less than 90% of which are singletons. This CDR3 is 15 amino acids long. Germline CDR1 SGHTA, CDR2 FQGTGA. V lost 2 bases, J lost 0 bases, and 9 bases lay in between. The chain employs TRBV7-3 and TRBJ2-3; the D is unclear. Sequenced material: PBMCs. The sequence was collected from a woman in her 30s in good health and CMV-seronegative. The DNA for the CDR3 is TGTGCCAGCAGCTTAGGGGTGGCAAGCACAGATACGCAGTATTTT. Its protein is CASSLGVASTDTQYF. Variable domain in full (rest from reference TRBV7-3 and TRBJ2-3): GAGVSQTPSNKVTEKGKYVELRCDPISGHTALYWYRQSLGQGPEFLIYFQGTGAADDSGLPNDRFFAVRPEGSVSTLKIQRTERGDSAVYLCASSLGVASTDTQYFGPGTRLTVL.